The 21 T cell receptor beta chains reported below all come from one sample, sequenced in a study of blood T cell repertoires in COVID-19 (dated by TCRdb to 2018 to 2020). The library was generated by the immunoSEQ multiplex PCR assay. TCRdb re-hosts the immuneACCESS table, in-frame sequences only. Its copies lack some clones; in the studies checked, an unresolved V gene accounts for under half of them, and the cause for the rest is not known. The sample table records about 200,000 clones; about 80% of these occur just once. The ten largest account for around 2.5% of the sample. What was sequenced was peripheral blood. These receptors all stem from a woman aged 40 to 55 with active or convalescent COVID-19.

The chain is built from TRBV25-1 and TRBJ1-5, with 9 bases that match TRBD1. V lost 1 base to trimming and J lost 7 bases; unmatched junction nucleotides: 8. Germline loops: CDR1 MGHDK, CDR2 SYGVNS. CDR3 length: 16 amino acids. The CDR3 DNA sequence: TGTGCCAGCAGTGAATCCTCCGACAGGGGGGCCCAGCCCCAGCATTTT. Its protein is CASSESSDRGAQPQHF.

The chain has TRBV20-1 and TRBJ2-5; D is perhaps TRBD2 (6 bases). V gave up 3 bases and J gave up 1 base, with 9 bases separating them. Germline assignment: CDR1 DFQATT and CDR2 SNEGSKA (reference sequence). This CDR3 spans 13 amino acids. The CDR3 loop is CSASREFQETQYF. The CDR3 bases are TGCAGTGCTAGTCGGGAGTTCCAAGAGACCCAGTACTTC.

The chain links TRBV19 to TRBJ2-5; possible D gene TRBD1, 5 bases. The CDR3 is 14 residues long. V was cut by 3 bases and J by 0 bases, with 8 bases left in between. Germline V gene sequence: CDR1 LNHDA, CDR2 SQIVND (reference sequence). CDR3 nucleotides: TGTGCCAGTAGTATCTCCAGGGACCAAGAGACCCAGTACTTC. This codes for CASSISRDQETQYF.

The V call is TRBV19, the J call TRBJ2-7; possible D gene TRBD2, 7 bases. With 6 bases removed from V and 2 bases from J, the gap between germline ends came to 14 bases. The germline V gene has CDR1 LNHDA and CDR2 SQIVND (reference sequence). The CDR3 extends over 14 amino acids. CDR3 region: CASSVGGGAYEQYF. The CDR3 DNA reads TGTGCCAGTAGCGTGGGCGGGGGCGCCTACGAGCAGTACTTC.

The chain links TRBV19 to TRBJ1-5; 8 bases map to TRBD1. Losses at the gene ends were 4 bases for V and 2 bases for J; bases not matched to a gene: 4. The germline V gene has CDR1 LNHDA and CDR2 SQIVND (reference sequence). The CDR3 has 15 residues. The CDR3 bases are TGTGCCAGTAGTACACAGGGGGGAGGCAATCAGCCCCAGCATTTT. This codes for CASSTQGGGNQPQHF.

V gene TRBV2 combines with J gene TRBJ2-5; possible D gene TRBD2, 6 bases. CDR3 length equals 12 residues. The V and J ends lost 4 bases and 9 bases respectively, with 12 bases between them. Germline V gene data show CDR1 as SNHLY and CDR2 as FYNNEI. CDR3 amino acids: CASSGLGGAQYF. CDR3 sequence (DNA): TGTGCCAGCAGTGGACTAGGAGGGGCCCAGTACTTC.

The gene calls are TRBV29-1 and TRBJ1-2; 10 bases agree with TRBD1. Germline V gene lookup returns CDR1 SQVTM and CDR2 ANQGSEA. Losses at the gene ends were 5 bases for V and 5 bases for J; bases not matched to a gene: 8. This CDR3 contains 14 residues. CDR3 protein: CSVSSGQGRYGYTF. As DNA, the CDR3 is TGCAGCGTTTCCTCGGGACAGGGGCGTTATGGCTACACCTTC.

This clone appeared a single time. The V call is TRBV6-2 or TRBV6-3, the J call TRBJ1-6; D call uncertain. Germline CDR1 and CDR2: MNHEY and SVGEGT. V shed 2 bases and J shed 4 bases, with 9 bases lying between them. The CDR3 sequence is 15 residues long. This chain's CDR3 is CASSYLDSYNSPLHF. DNA for the CDR3: TGTGCCAGCAGTTACCTAGATTCATATAATTCACCCCTCCACTTT.

The CDR3 DNA reads as TGCAGTGCTAGTGAGGACATCCGCTCCTACGAGCAGTACTTC. This sequence encodes CSASEDIRSYEQYF. V and J are TRBV20-1 and TRBJ2-7; TRBD1 is a possible D gene (5 bases). Per the germline V gene, CDR1 is DFQATT and CDR2 is SNEGSKA (reference sequence). CDR3 length: 14 residues. V was shortened by 3 bases and J by 0 bases, with 12 bases between the two germline ends.

This clone was seen a single time. The chain uses TRBV7-9 and TRBJ1-5; D is possibly TRBD1 (6 bases). The CDR3 spans 17 residues. V lost 4 bases to trimming and J lost 0 bases, with 16 bases between them. Per germline, CDR1 SEHNR and CDR2 FQNEAQ (reference sequence). The CDR3: CASSSSRGDNSNQPQHF. CDR3 DNA sequence: TGTGCCAGCAGCTCCTCTCGGGGGGACAATAGCAATCAGCCCCAGCATTTT.

The V gene is TRBV18, the J gene TRBJ1-5, with 8 bases that match TRBD1. Germline-derived CDR1 and CDR2 are KGHSH and LQKENI. The ends lost 3 bases at V and 3 bases at J; junction bases unmatched: 7. This CDR3 is built from 16 residues. The CDR3 spells CASSPSQGAANQPQHF. In DNA, the CDR3 is TGTGCCAGCTCACCCAGTCAGGGGGCGGCCAATCAGCCCCAGCATTTT.

The rearrangement uses TRBV11-3 and TRBJ1-6, with D maybe TRBD1 (6 bases). Trimming stripped 5 bases from V and 10 bases from J, with 12 bases between. The CDR3 is 13 amino acids. In germline, CDR1 is SGHNT, CDR2 YENEEA. CDR3 sequence (DNA): TGTGCCAGCAGCACAAACAGGGACTCACCCCTCCACTTT. It specifies CASSTNRDSPLHF.

This sequence joins TRBV4-2 and TRBJ1-1; the D gene is possibly TRBD1 (6 bases). CDR1 LGHNA and CDR2 YNFKEQ come from the germline V gene. The CDR3 has 14 residues. Trimming removed 5 bases from V and 7 bases from J, with 17 bases in between. CDR3 DNA sequence: TGTGCCAGCAGCGCGGGGGCAGGTTTCGGTGAAGCTTTCTTT. It codes for CASSAGAGFGEAFF.

This clone was seen a few times. This chain connects TRBV12-3 or TRBV12-4 to TRBJ1-2; 9 positions match TRBD1. The V gene end was trimmed by 8 bases and the J gene end by 5 bases; junction bases not matched to a gene: 0. The CDR3 is made up of 11 amino acids. CDR3 protein: CASGTGYGYTF. CDR3 DNA sequence: TGTGCCAGCGGGACAGGGTATGGCTACACCTTC.

The chain uses TRBV5-6 and TRBJ1-6; 10 nucleotides line up with TRBD1. The CDR3 runs to 15 residues. Germline CDR1 SGHDT, CDR2 YYEEEE. V dropped 4 bases and J dropped 10; count of bases not matched to a gene: 8. DNA for the CDR3: TGTGCCAGCAGCCGGGGGACAGGGGCCCAATCACCCCTCCACTTT. Translated, it gives CASSRGTGAQSPLHF.

The rearrangement links TRBV7-6 to TRBJ2-1; 9 nucleotides match TRBD1. V was pared by 6 bases and J by 5 bases, with 8 bases of the junction left unmatched. Germline CDR1 and CDR2: SGHVS and FNYEAQ. This CDR3 contains 15 residues. CDR3 coding DNA: TGTGCCAGCAGTTCCGGGACAGGGTCTCACAATGAGCAGTTCTTC. It yields the protein CASSSGTGSHNEQFF.

The J gene is TRBJ2-5, the V gene TRBV29-1; 9 nucleotides align to TRBD2. Germline V gene data show CDR1 as SQVTM and CDR2 as ANQGSEA. The CDR3 runs to 13 residues. Losses at the gene ends were 7 bases for V and 6 bases for J; bases not matched to a gene: 9. CDR3 DNA sequence: TGCAGCGCTGGCGGGAGGGCCATGAAGACCCAGTACTTC. Translating gives CSAGGRAMKTQYF.

This clone was recorded only once. The chain has TRBV30 and TRBJ2-1; the D gene is possibly TRBD1 (5 bases). V gave up 0 bases and J gave up 5 bases, with 8 bases separating them. CDR3 length: 13 residues. Germline CDR1 and CDR2: GTSNPN and SVGIG (reference sequence). This CDR3 is CAWSVQGDNEQFF. CDR3 nucleotides: TGTGCCTGGAGTGTACAAGGGGACAATGAGCAGTTCTTC.

The rearrangement joins TRBV21-1 to TRBJ1-4; the table assigns TRBD1, which was not confirmed against the DNA. TRBV21-1 is tagged as a pseudogene. This CDR3 is built from 15 residues. The CDR3 here is CASSNLQGHNEKLFF. The CDR3 DNA follows: TGTGCCAGCAGCAACCTGCAGGGCCATAATGAAAAACTGTTTTTT.

The CDR3 here is CASSRSYSPTYEQYF. The CDR3 DNA reads TGTGCCAGCAGCCGATCCTACTCCCCCACCTACGAGCAGTACTTC. The V call is TRBV6-6, the J call TRBJ2-7; D is ambiguous. Germline V gene data show CDR1 as MNHNY and CDR2 as SVGAGI (reference sequence). Trimming left V 6 bases short and J 2 bases short, with 17 bases between. The CDR3 totals 15 residues.

The chain combines TRBV9 with TRBJ2-5, with 8 positions matching TRBD2. Per the germline V gene, CDR1 is SGDLS and CDR2 is YYNGEE. The V segment lost 6 bases and the J segment 5 bases; nucleotides outside the gene matches: 12. The CDR3 is 15 amino acids. The CDR3 DNA reads TGTGCCAGCACCGTGGGGAGCGGGAGTATGGAGACCCAGTACTTC. It encodes CASTVGSGSMETQYF. The full variable domain, with the rest looked up from reference TRBV9 and TRBJ2-5, is DSGVTQTPKHLITATGQRVTLRCSPRSGDLSVYWYQQSLDQGLQFLIQYYNGEERAKGNILERFSAQQFPDLHSELNLSSLELGDSALYFCASTVGSGSMETQYFGPGTRLLVL.